The 30 T cell receptor beta chains below come from one sample, sequenced in a study of blood T cell repertoires in COVID-19. The protocol was immunoSEQ multiplex PCR, while the TCRdb copy is restricted to in-frame clones and leaves out a portion. The sample lists 300,000 to 400,000 clones, roughly nine tenths occurring once. The specimen was PBMCs or T cells enriched from blood (not recorded which). Receptors were obtained from a man between 60 and 75 years old who had recovered from COVID-19.

V usage is TRBV7-6 and J usage is TRBJ2-5, with D unclear. CDR1 is SGHVS, CDR2 FNYEAQ, per germline. CDR3 length: 12 residues. V lost 5 bases and J lost 1, with 5 bases in between. The CDR3 protein is CASSPRQETQYF. The CDR3 bases are TGTGCCAGCAGCCCTCGCCAAGAGACCCAGTACTTC.

On this clone itself: Relative to the germline gene, one junction end is altered; a read error may explain this. This chain joins TRBV3-1 (or the pseudogene TRBV3-2) and TRBJ2-2, with 8 bases matching TRBD2. The length of the CDR3 is 16 residues. Germline CDR1 reads LGHDT; CDR2 reads YNNKEL (reference sequence). In DNA, the CDR3 is TGTGCCAGCACCCAAGGGCTAGCGGGGAACACCGGGGAGCTGTTTTTT. This encodes CASTQGLAGNTGELFF.

This clone was seen just once. The J gene is TRBJ2-7, the V gene TRBV6-5; 7 bases are a match to TRBD2. Germline V gene lookup returns CDR1 MNHEY and CDR2 SVGAGI. The CDR3 spans 13 residues. The junction had 5 bases not matched to a gene; V was cut back by 6 bases and J by 3 bases. CDR3: CASRQRDYYEQYF. In DNA form, the CDR3 reads TGTGCCAGCAGACAACGGGACTACTACGAGCAGTACTTC.

This chain joins TRBV19 and TRBJ2-3; 7 bases map to TRBD2. The V gene end was trimmed by 2 bases and the J gene end by 4 bases; junction bases not matched to a gene: 9. The CDR3 extends over 16 amino acids. The germline V gene has CDR1 LNHDA and CDR2 SQIVND (reference sequence). The CDR3 protein is CASSIRGEGAPDTQYF. CDR3 DNA sequence: TGTGCCAGTAGTATACGGGGGGAGGGCGCCCCAGATACGCAGTATTTT.

The gene calls are TRBV25-1 and TRBJ2-1; 16 nucleotides match TRBD2. With V trimmed by 7 bases and J by 6 bases, 9 bases remained unmatched. This CDR3 has 17 residues. The germline V gene encodes CDR1 MGHDK and CDR2 SYGVNS. The CDR3 reads CASNDEGTSGRVNEQFF. In DNA form, the CDR3 reads TGTGCCAGCAACGACGAGGGGACTAGCGGGAGGGTCAATGAGCAGTTCTTC.

In its sample, this clone was seen once. The rearrangement links TRBV7-3 to TRBJ1-3, with 7 bases lining up with TRBD1. V dropped 5 bases and J dropped 4; count of bases not matched to a gene: 11. The V gene's germline CDR1 is SGHTA and CDR2 FQGTGA. This CDR3 contains 16 residues. CDR3 loop: CASSLGQAGGGNTIYF. The CDR3 DNA reads as TGTGCCAGCAGCCTCGGACAGGCCGGCGGGGGAAACACCATATATTTT.

The V gene is TRBV28, the J gene TRBJ2-1; TRBD1 aligns across 10 bases. The CDR3 contains 14 residues. Germline V lookup: CDR1 MDHEN, CDR2 SYDVKM. The trim removed 5 bases at V and 8 bases at J, leaving 6 bases unmatched. Here the CDR3 reads CASSKRDRGDEQFF. For the CDR3, the DNA is TGTGCCAGCAGTAAACGGGACAGGGGCGATGAGCAGTTCTTC.

DNA of the CDR3: TGTGCCAGCAGCTTAGGGGTTGGGCAGCCGAACACTGAAGCTTTCTTT. Translation gives CASSLGVGQPNTEAFF. The rearrangement links TRBV7-9 to TRBJ1-1; D ambiguous. The CDR3 has 16 amino acids. V was trimmed by 1 base and J by 1 base, leaving 13 bases between them. Germline loops: CDR1 SEHNR, CDR2 FQNEAQ (reference sequence).

In DNA, the CDR3 is TGTGCCAGCAGTTCATCTGGACAGGGGTACGAGCAGTACTTC. It is translated as CASSSSGQGYEQYF. The chain employs TRBV27 and TRBJ2-7; 9 bases align to TRBD1. From germline, CDR1 is MNHEY and CDR2 SMNVEV (reference sequence). J gave up 4 bases and V 4 bases, and 5 bases lay outside the gene matches. CDR3 size: 14 residues.

V usage is TRBV5-6 and J usage is TRBJ2-7; TRBD1 aligns across 10 bases. The J segment lost 3 bases and the V segment lost 5 bases, leaving 14 bases of the junction unmatched. The CDR3 consists of 17 residues. The germline gives CDR1 SGHDT, CDR2 YYEEEE. The CDR3 sequence is CASSSTPGGTGVYEQYF. The CDR3 DNA reads as TGTGCCAGCAGTAGTACCCCGGGAGGGACAGGGGTCTACGAGCAGTACTTC. Combining the CDR3 with reference TRBV5-6 and TRBJ2-7 gives the whole variable domain DAGVTQSPTHLIKTRGQQVTLRCSPKSGHDTVSWYQQALGQGPQFIFQYYEEEERQRGNFPDRFSGHQFPNYSSELNVNALLLGDSALYLCASSSTPGGTGVYEQYFGPGTRLTVT.

This sequence joins TRBV19 and TRBJ1-3; TRBD1 matches at 7 bases. The germline V gene has CDR1 LNHDA and CDR2 SQIVND (reference sequence). The CDR3 covers 18 residues. J gave up 4 bases and V 9 bases, and 21 bases lay outside the gene matches. The CDR3 loop is CASLEVTPGQRSGNTIYF. The CDR3 bases are TGTGCCAGCCTTGAAGTGACGCCGGGACAGCGGTCGGGAAACACCATATATTTT.

The chain has TRBV28 and TRBJ1-5; 8 nucleotides align to TRBD1. This CDR3 is built from 16 residues. Trimming took 3 bases from V and 4 from J; bases not matched to a gene: 8. Germline CDR1 reads MDHEN; CDR2 reads SYDVKM. The CDR3 loop reads CASSFPGQATNQPQHF. CDR3 in DNA: TGTGCCAGCAGTTTCCCGGGACAGGCGACAAATCAGCCCCAGCATTTT. The full variable domain, with the rest looked up from reference TRBV28 and TRBJ1-5, is DVKVTQSSRYLVKRTGEKVFLECVQDMDHENMFWYRQDPGLGLRLIYFSYDVKMKEKGDIPEGYSVSREKKERFSLILESASTNQTSMYLCASSFPGQATNQPQHFGDGTRLSIL.

This chain connects TRBV3-1 (or the pseudogene TRBV3-2) to TRBJ2-7; TRBD2 matches 13 bases. Losses at the gene ends were 1 base for V and 6 bases for J; bases not matched to a gene: 6. This CDR3 has 16 amino acids. Germline lookup yields CDR1 LGHDT and CDR2 YNNKEL (reference sequence). As DNA, the CDR3 is TGTGCCAGCAGCCAAGGGGGACTAGCGGGATCCCGCGAGCAGTACTTC. Translation: CASSQGGLAGSREQYF.

This chain connects TRBV5-1 to TRBJ1-4; D possibly corresponds to TRBD1 (5 bases). This CDR3 has 15 amino acids. Per the germline V gene, CDR1 is SGHRS and CDR2 is YFSETQ. Trimming left V 3 bases short and J 0 bases short, with 9 bases between. The CDR3 coding sequence is TGCGCCAGCAGCTCCTCAGGGACAACTAATGAAAAACTGTTTTTT. Residues: CASSSSGTTNEKLFF.

The chain links TRBV7-9 to TRBJ1-4; 7 bases line up with TRBD1. This CDR3 has 16 amino acids. Germline CDR1 SEHNR, CDR2 FQNEAQ (reference sequence). The J segment lost 4 bases and the V segment lost 5 bases, leaving 10 bases of the junction unmatched. The CDR3 nucleotides read TGTGCCAGCAGCCGTAGACAGGGCGGTGGTAATGAAAAACTGTTTTTT. Residues: CASSRRQGGGNEKLFF.

This clone was counted once. CDR3 residues: CASSEQPNTEAFF. The CDR3 DNA sequence: TGTGCCAGCTCCGAACAACCCAACACTGAAGCTTTCTTT. The chain carries TRBV6-5 and TRBJ1-1; no clear D gene. The CDR3 covers 13 residues. Trimming took 8 bases from V and 2 from J, leaving 12 bases between them. The germline gives CDR1 MNHEY, CDR2 SVGAGI.

Turning to this clone: An end of the junction does not agree with germline; a read error may underlie this. The chain recombines TRBV7-9 with TRBJ2-3; TRBD1 aligns across 9 bases. Germline V gene lookup returns CDR1 SEHNR and CDR2 FQNEAQ (reference sequence). The CDR3 is made up of 15 amino acids. CDR3 sequence reads: CASNLGQGWADTQYF. Here the CDR3 DNA reads TGTGCCAGCAACTTAGGACAGGGGTGGGCAGATACGCAGTATTTT.

This chain links TRBV7-3 with TRBJ1-5, with TRBD1 identical over 8 bases. The CDR3 sequence is 13 residues long. Germline loops: CDR1 SGHTA, CDR2 FQGTGA. The trim removed 5 bases at V and 4 bases at J, leaving 1 base unmatched. CDR3 residues: CASSGDRNQPQHF. In DNA form, the CDR3 reads TGTGCCAGCAGCGGGGACAGGAATCAGCCCCAGCATTTT.

The sample holds a few counts of this clone. The J gene is TRBJ1-5, the V gene TRBV11-2; 10 bases line up with TRBD1. The junction had 7 bases not matched to a gene; V was cut back by 1 base and J by 7 bases. CDR1 is SGHAT and CDR2 is FQNNGV in the germline V gene. This CDR3 has 16 amino acids. The DNA of the CDR3 is TGTGCCAGCAGCTTAGGACAGGGGGCAATGGGACAGCCCCAGCATTTT. Its protein is CASSLGQGAMGQPQHF.

This chain connects TRBV6-1 to TRBJ2-7, with 7 nucleotides matching TRBD2. The germline gives CDR1 MNHNS, CDR2 SASEGT. Trimming removed 0 bases from V and 3 bases from J; junction bases left unmatched: 8. CDR3 length: 16 residues. In DNA form, the CDR3 reads TGTGCCAGCAGTGAAGCTGGGGGAGGGCCCTTCTACGAGCAGTACTTC. Its protein is CASSEAGGGPFYEQYF.

This chain connects TRBV7-8 to TRBJ2-2, with 9 bases lining up with TRBD1. This CDR3 is built from 17 residues. Germline CDR1 is SGHVS and CDR2 is FQNEAQ. V dropped 0 bases and J dropped 4; count of bases not matched to a gene: 6. The CDR3 sequence is CASSLASLTGGTGELFF. CDR3 DNA sequence: TGTGCCAGCAGCTTAGCGTCCTTGACAGGGGGCACCGGGGAGCTGTTTTTT.

This clone came up a few times. The chain recombines TRBV19 with TRBJ1-6; TRBD1 matches 7 bases. The V gene's germline CDR1 is LNHDA and CDR2 SQIVND (reference sequence). V lost 5 bases, J lost 10 bases, and 8 bases stayed unmatched. The CDR3 is 14 residues long. CDR3 sequence reads: CASSFPQGRSPLHF. The CDR3 coding sequence is TGTGCCAGTAGTTTTCCACAGGGGAGATCACCCCTCCACTTT. The complete variable domain, with remaining parts taken from reference TRBV19 and TRBJ1-6, reads DGGITQSPKYLFRKEGQNVTLSCEQNLNHDAMYWYRQDPGQGLRLIYYSQIVNDFQKGDIAEGYSVSREKKESFPLTVTSAQKNPTAFYLCASSFPQGRSPLHFGNGTRLTVT.

The CDR3 is CASSPPGTGIKAFF. In DNA form, the CDR3 reads TGTGCCAGCAGCCCCCCGGGGACAGGGATAAAAGCTTTCTTT. V gene TRBV28 combines with J gene TRBJ1-1; 9 nucleotides agree with TRBD1. The CDR3 is 14 amino acids. Trimming at V came to 6 bases and at J to 9 bases, leaving 11 bases not matched to a gene. Germline lookup yields CDR1 MDHEN and CDR2 SYDVKM.

This chain joins TRBV6-5 and TRBJ1-1, with 7 bases identical to TRBD1. The CDR3 is 14 amino acids. The V gene end was trimmed by 5 bases and the J gene end by 3 bases; junction bases not matched to a gene: 6. Per the germline V gene, CDR1 is MNHEY and CDR2 is SVGAGI. The CDR3 reads CASSLTQGDTEAFF. CDR3 bases: TGTGCCAGCAGTCTAACCCAGGGGGACACTGAAGCTTTCTTT.

This sequence joins TRBV21-1 and TRBJ2-7; TRBD1, the table's D call, lacks a check against the DNA. TRBV21-1 is described as a pseudogene. This CDR3 is 15 amino acids long. The CDR3 DNA follows: TGTGCCAGCAGCAATGGAACAGTCGGCTCCTACGAGCAGTACTTC. The encoded protein is CASSNGTVGSYEQYF.

The chain links TRBV29-1 to TRBJ1-1, with 7 nucleotides matching TRBD1. With V trimmed by 6 bases and J by 4 bases, 8 bases remained unmatched. The CDR3 sequence is 13 residues long. The germline V gene encodes CDR1 SQVTM and CDR2 ANQGSEA. CDR3 sequence (DNA): TGCAGCGTAAGAGAACAGGGGTTCACTGAAGCTTTCTTT. Protein product: CSVREQGFTEAFF.

The chain couples TRBV27 to TRBJ2-7, with a possible D match to TRBD1 (6 bases). With 3 bases removed from V and 2 bases from J, the gap between germline ends came to 11 bases. Germline assignment: CDR1 MNHEY and CDR2 SMNVEV (reference sequence). This CDR3 is 14 amino acids long. CDR3 protein: CASSFRGPTYEQYF. CDR3 nucleotides: TGTGCCAGCAGTTTCAGGGGACCAACCTACGAGCAGTACTTC.

This clone was counted a single time. The chain carries TRBV7-2 and TRBJ2-7, with TRBD2 matching over 16 bases. The CDR3 loop spans 19 amino acids. CDR1 and CDR2 from the germline V gene are SGHTA and FQGNSA. Losses at the gene ends were 2 bases for V and 2 bases for J; bases not matched to a gene: 9. The CDR3 region has the DNA TGTGCCAGCAGCTTACTCCCGGGACTAGCGGGAGGGCCCACCTACGAGCAGTACTTC. It translates to CASSLLPGLAGGPTYEQYF.

In this sample, this clone turned up once. The CDR3: CAISPGQVRQPQHF. The DNA of the CDR3 is TGTGCCATCAGCCCCGGACAGGTCCGCCAGCCCCAGCATTTT. This chain joins TRBV10-3 and TRBJ1-5, with 7 bases that match TRBD1. The CDR3 is 14 residues long. Trimming cost V 6 bases and J 7 bases; bases outside gene matches: 9. Germline V gene data show CDR1 as ENHRY and CDR2 as SYGVKD.

The rearrangement joins TRBV19 to TRBJ2-5; 11 bases are shared with TRBD2. The CDR3 is 13 amino acids. The J segment lost 3 bases and the V segment lost 6 bases, leaving 0 bases of the junction unmatched. Germline V CDR1 and CDR2: LNHDA, SQIVND (reference sequence). CDR3 loop: CASRTSGKETQYF. DNA for the CDR3: TGTGCCAGTAGGACTAGCGGGAAAGAGACCCAGTACTTC.